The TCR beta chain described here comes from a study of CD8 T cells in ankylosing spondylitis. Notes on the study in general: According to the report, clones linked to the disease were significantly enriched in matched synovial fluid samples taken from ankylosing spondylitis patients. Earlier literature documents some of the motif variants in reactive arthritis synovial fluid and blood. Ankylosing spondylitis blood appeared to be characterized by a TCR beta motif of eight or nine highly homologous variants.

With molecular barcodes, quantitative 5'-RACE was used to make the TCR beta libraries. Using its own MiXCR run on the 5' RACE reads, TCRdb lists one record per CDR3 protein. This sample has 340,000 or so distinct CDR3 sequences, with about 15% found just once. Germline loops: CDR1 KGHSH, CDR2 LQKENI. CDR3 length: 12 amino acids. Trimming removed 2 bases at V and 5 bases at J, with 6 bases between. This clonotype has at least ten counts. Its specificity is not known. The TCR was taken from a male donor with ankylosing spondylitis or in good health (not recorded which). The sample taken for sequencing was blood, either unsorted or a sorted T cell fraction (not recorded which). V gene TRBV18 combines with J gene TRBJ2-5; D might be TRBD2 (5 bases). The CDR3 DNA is TGTGCCAGCTCACCAACGGGGGAGACCCAGTACTTC. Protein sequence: CASSPTGETQYF. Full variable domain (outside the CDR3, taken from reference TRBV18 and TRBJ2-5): NAGVMQNPRHLVRRRGQEARLRCSPMKGHSHVYWYRQLPEEGLKFMVYLQKENIIDESGMPKERFSAEFPKEGPSILRIQQVVRGDSAAYFCASSPTGETQYFGPGTRLLVL.